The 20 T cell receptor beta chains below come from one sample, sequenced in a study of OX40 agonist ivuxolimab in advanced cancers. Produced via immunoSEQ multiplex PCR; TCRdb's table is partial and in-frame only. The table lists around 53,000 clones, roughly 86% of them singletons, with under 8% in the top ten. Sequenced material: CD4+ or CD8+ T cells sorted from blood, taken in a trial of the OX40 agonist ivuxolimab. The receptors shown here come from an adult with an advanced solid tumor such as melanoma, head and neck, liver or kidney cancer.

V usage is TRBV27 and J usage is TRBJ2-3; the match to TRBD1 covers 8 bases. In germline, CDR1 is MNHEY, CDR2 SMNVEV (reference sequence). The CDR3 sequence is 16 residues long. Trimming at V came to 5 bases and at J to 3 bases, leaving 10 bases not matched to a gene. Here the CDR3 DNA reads TGTGCCAGCAGTACAGAACAGGGGGTGATTACAGATACGCAGTATTTT. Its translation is CASSTEQGVITDTQYF.

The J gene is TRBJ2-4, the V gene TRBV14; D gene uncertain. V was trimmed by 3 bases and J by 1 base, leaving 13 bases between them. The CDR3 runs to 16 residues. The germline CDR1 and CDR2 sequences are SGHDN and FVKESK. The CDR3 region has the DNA TGTGCCAGCAGCCATTCTCACTGGGGTGCCAAAAACATTCAGTACTTC. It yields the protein CASSHSHWGAKNIQYF.

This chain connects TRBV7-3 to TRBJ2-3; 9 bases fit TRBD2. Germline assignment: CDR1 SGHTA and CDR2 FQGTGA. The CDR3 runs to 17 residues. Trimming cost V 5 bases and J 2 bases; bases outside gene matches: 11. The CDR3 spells CASSQGWPSGDTDTQYF. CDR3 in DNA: TGTGCCAGCAGCCAAGGTTGGCCTAGCGGGGACACAGATACGCAGTATTTT.

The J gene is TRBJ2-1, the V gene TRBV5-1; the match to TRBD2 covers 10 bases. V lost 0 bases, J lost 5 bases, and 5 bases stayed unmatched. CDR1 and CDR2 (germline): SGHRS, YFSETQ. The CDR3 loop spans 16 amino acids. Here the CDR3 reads CASSLVGTSANNEQFF. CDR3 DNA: TGCGCCAGCAGCTTGGTAGGGACTAGCGCAAACAATGAGCAGTTCTTC. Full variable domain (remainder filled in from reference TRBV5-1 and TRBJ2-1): KAGVTQTPRYLIKTRGQQVTLSCSPISGHRSVSWYQQTPGQGLQFLFEYFSETQRNKGNFPGRFSGRQFSNSRSEMNVSTLELGDSALYLCASSLVGTSANNEQFFGPGTRLTVL.

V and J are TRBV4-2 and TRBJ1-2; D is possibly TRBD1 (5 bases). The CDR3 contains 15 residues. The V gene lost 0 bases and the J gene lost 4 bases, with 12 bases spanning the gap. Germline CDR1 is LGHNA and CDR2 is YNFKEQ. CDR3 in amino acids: CASSQELQVLYGYTF. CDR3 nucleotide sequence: TGTGCCAGCAGCCAAGAATTACAGGTCCTCTATGGCTACACCTTC.

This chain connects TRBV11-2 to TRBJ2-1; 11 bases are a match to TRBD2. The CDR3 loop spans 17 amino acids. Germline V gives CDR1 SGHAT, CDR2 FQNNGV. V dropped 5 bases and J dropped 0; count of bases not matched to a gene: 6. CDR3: CASSRLAGGSSYNEQFF. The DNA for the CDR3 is TGTGCCAGCAGCAGGTTAGCGGGAGGGAGCTCCTACAATGAGCAGTTCTTC.

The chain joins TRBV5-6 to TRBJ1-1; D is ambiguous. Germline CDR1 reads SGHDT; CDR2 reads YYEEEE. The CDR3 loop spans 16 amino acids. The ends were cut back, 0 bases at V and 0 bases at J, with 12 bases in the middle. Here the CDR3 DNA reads TGTGCCAGCAGCTTGGGTCCCGGACGGCTGAACACTGAAGCTTTCTTT. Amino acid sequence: CASSLGPGRLNTEAFF.

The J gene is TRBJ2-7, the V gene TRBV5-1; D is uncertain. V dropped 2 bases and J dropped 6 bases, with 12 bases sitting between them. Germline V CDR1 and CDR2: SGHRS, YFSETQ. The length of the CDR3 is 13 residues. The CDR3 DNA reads TGCGCCAGCAGCTTAGGAGCTCGCCGCGAGCAGTACTTC. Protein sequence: CASSLGARREQYF.

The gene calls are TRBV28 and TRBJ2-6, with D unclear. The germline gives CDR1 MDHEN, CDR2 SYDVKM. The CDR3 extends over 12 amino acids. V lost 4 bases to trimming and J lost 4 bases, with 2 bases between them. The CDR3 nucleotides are TGTGCCAGCAGTTGGGGGGCCAACGTCCTGACTTTC. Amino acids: CASSWGANVLTF.

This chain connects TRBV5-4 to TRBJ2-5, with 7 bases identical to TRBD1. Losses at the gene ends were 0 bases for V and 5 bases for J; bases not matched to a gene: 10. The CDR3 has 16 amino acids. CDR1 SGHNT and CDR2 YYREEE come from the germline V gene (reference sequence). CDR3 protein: CASSLASAGGSETQYF. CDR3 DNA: TGTGCCAGCAGCTTGGCCTCGGCAGGGGGTTCGGAGACCCAGTACTTC. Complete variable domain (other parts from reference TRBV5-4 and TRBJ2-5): ETGVTQSPTHLIKTRGQQVTLRCSSQSGHNTVSWYQQALGQGPQFIFQYYREEENGRGNFPPRFSGLQFPNYSSELNVNALELDDSALYLCASSLASAGGSETQYFGPGTRLLVL.

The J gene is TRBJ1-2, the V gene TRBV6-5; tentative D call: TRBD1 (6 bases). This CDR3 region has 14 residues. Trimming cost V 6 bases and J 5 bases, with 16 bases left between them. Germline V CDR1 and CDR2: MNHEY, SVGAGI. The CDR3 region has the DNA TGTGCCAGCAGCCAGACGGACAGAGGGTATGGCTACACCTTC. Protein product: CASSQTDRGYGYTF.

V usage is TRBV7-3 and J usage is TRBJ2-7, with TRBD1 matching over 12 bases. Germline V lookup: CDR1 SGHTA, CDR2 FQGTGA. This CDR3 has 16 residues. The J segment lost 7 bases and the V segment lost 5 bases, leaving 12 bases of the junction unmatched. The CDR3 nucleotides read TGTGCCAGCAGCGCCTCCCCGGGACAGGGGGCGCGGGAGCAGTACTTC. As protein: CASSASPGQGAREQYF.

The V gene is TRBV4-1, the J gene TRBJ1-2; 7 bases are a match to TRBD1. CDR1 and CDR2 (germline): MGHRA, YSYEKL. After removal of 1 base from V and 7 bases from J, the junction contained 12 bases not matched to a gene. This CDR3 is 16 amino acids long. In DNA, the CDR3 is TGCGCCAGCAGCCAAGGAGGGGGCAACACCCGCAGTGGCTACACCTTC. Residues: CASSQGGGNTRSGYTF.

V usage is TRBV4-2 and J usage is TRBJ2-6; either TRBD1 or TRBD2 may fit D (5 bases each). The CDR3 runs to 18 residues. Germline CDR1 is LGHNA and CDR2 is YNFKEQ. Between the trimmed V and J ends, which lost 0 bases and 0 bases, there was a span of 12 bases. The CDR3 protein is CASSQDQGPFSGANVLTF. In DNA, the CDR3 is TGTGCCAGCAGCCAAGATCAGGGACCTTTCTCTGGGGCCAACGTCCTGACTTTC.

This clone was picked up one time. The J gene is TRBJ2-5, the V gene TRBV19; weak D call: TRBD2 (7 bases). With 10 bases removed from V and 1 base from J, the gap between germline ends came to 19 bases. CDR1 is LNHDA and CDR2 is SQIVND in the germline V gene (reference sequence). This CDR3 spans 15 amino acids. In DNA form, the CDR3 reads TGTGCCACCCAAAAGCAAGGGGGGGCCCAAGAGACCCAGTACTTC. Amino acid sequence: CATQKQGGAQETQYF. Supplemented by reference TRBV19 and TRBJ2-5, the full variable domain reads DGGITQSPKYLFRKEGQNVTLSCEQNLNHDAMYWYRQDPGQGLRLIYYSQIVNDFQKGDIAEGYSVSREKKESFPLTVTSAQKNPTAFYLCATQKQGGAQETQYFGPGTRLLVL.

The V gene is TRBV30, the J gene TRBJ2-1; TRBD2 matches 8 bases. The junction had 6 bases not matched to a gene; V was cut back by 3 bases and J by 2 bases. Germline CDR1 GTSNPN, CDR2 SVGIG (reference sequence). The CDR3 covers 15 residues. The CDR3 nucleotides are TGTGCCTGGAGGCCTCCGGGACTAGCCTACAATGAGCAGTTCTTC. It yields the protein CAWRPPGLAYNEQFF.

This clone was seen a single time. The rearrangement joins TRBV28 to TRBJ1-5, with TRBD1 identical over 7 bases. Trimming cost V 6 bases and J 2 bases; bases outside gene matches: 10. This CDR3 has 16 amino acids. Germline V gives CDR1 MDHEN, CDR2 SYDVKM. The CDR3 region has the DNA TGTGCCAGCAGCTCTCCTCATACAGGGGGCAATCAGCCCCAGCATTTT. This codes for CASSSPHTGGNQPQHF.

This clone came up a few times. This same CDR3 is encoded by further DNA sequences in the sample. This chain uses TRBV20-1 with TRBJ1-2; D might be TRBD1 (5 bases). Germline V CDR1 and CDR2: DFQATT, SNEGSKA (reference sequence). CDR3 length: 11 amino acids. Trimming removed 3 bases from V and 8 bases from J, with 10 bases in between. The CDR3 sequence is CSARGGYGYTF. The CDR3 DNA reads TGCAGTGCTAGGGGGGGTTACGGCTACACCTTC.

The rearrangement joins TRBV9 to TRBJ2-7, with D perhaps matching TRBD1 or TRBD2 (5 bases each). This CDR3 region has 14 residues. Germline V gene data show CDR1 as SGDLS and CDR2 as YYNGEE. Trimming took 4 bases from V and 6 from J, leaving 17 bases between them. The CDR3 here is CASSPSGQVGEQYF. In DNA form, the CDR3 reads TGTGCCAGCAGCCCCTCGGGGCAGGTAGGCGAGCAGTACTTC. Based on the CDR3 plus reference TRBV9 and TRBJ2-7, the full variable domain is DSGVTQTPKHLITATGQRVTLRCSPRSGDLSVYWYQQSLDQGLQFLIQYYNGEERAKGNILERFSAQQFPDLHSELNLSSLELGDSALYFCASSPSGQVGEQYFGPGTRLTVT.

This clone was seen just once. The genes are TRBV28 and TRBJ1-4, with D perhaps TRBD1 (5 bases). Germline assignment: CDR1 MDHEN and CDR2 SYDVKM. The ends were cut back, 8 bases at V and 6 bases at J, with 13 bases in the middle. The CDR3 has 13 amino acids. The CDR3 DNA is TGTGCCAGCGAGCGCAGGGTGGATGAAAAACTGTTTTTT. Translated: CASERRVDEKLFF.